These 23 T cell receptor beta chains were sequenced from one sample in a study of control samples from healthy donors and cancer patients. Some clones are missing from TCRdb's copy, which holds only in-frame ones; the method was immunoSEQ multiplex PCR. Among 150,000 or so clones listed, 80% to 95% were seen once. Sequenced sample: blood. The receptors were gathered from a man between 18 and 29 years old in good health.

This clone showed up just once. This rearrangement joins TRBV27 to TRBJ1-2, with D possibly being TRBD1 (5 bases). CDR3 length equals 14 residues. Between the trimmed V and J ends, which lost 2 bases and 8 bases, there was a span of 15 bases. CDR1 and CDR2 (germline): MNHEY, SMNVEV (reference sequence). The CDR3 sequence: CASSLKWQGYGYTF. CDR3 DNA: TGTGCCAGCAGTTTAAAGTGGCAGGGTTACGGCTACACCTTC.

This clone was seen once. V is TRBV3-1 (or the pseudogene TRBV3-2) and J is TRBJ2-5, with D unresolved. The V gene's germline CDR1 is LGHDT and CDR2 YNNKEL (reference sequence). V dropped 3 bases and J dropped 3 bases, with 17 bases sitting between them. CDR3 length: 16 residues. CDR3 amino acids: CASSQAISRAEETQYF. The CDR3 bases are TGTGCCAGCAGCCAGGCCATCTCCCGGGCGGAAGAGACCCAGTACTTC.

The chain uses TRBV28 and TRBJ1-1; 12 bases fit TRBD1. With V trimmed by 5 bases and J by 3 bases, 13 bases remained unmatched. This CDR3 has 18 residues. Germline CDR1 and CDR2: MDHEN and SYDVKM. CDR3 protein: CASSQNPGQGARDTEAFF. CDR3 nucleotides: TGTGCCAGCAGTCAAAACCCGGGACAGGGGGCTCGTGACACTGAAGCTTTCTTT. The whole variable domain, filled in from reference TRBV28 and TRBJ1-1, reads DVKVTQSSRYLVKRTGEKVFLECVQDMDHENMFWYRQDPGLGLRLIYFSYDVKMKEKGDIPEGYSVSREKKERFSLILESASTNQTSMYLCASSQNPGQGARDTEAFFGQGTRLTVV.

The CDR3 bases are TGTGCCAGCAGACTGGACAGGGGGCCCTACGAGCAGTACTTC. The encoded protein is CASRLDRGPYEQYF. The chain carries TRBV5-4 and TRBJ2-7; 11 bases agree with TRBD1. The CDR3 consists of 14 residues. J was trimmed by 2 bases and V by 5 bases; bases with no gene match: 3. The germline V gene has CDR1 SGHNT and CDR2 YYREEE (reference sequence).

The chain uses TRBV6-2 or TRBV6-3 and TRBJ2-1, with 7 positions matching TRBD1. The CDR3 is 16 amino acids. Trimming removed 4 bases from V and 2 bases from J; junction bases left unmatched: 8. CDR1 MNHEY and CDR2 SVGEGT come from the germline V gene. The CDR3 DNA is TGTGCCAGCAGTTCTCCCCGGGACAGCCCCTACAATGAGCAGTTCTTC. This codes for CASSSPRDSPYNEQFF.

This chain joins TRBV5-5 and TRBJ2-7; TRBD2 aligns across 7 bases. CDR3 length: 14 residues. Germline CDR1 is SGHKS and CDR2 is YYEKEE (reference sequence). J lost 4 bases, V lost 7 bases, and 11 bases had no gene match. The CDR3 spells CASGLAGAPYEQYF. CDR3 DNA sequence: TGTGCCAGCGGCCTCGCGGGAGCACCGTACGAGCAGTACTTC.

The J gene is TRBJ1-2, the V gene TRBV7-9; TRBD1 matches at 7 bases. The CDR3 covers 15 residues. V was clipped by 8 bases and J by 4 bases; unmatched bases: 13. In germline, CDR1 is SEHNR, CDR2 FQNEAQ (reference sequence). The CDR3 nucleotides are TGTGCCAGCGGACAAGAGTGGACAGGCGTCTATGGCTACACCTTC. Translation gives CASGQEWTGVYGYTF. Using reference TRBV7-9 and TRBJ1-2 for the parts outside the CDR3, the full variable domain is DTGVSQNPRHKITKRGQNVTFRCDPISEHNRLYWYRQTLGQGPEFLTYFQNEAQLEKSRLLSDRFSAERPKGSFSTLEIQRTEQGDSAMYLCASGQEWTGVYGYTFGSGTRLTVV.

The chain joins TRBV28 to TRBJ1-1, with TRBD1 as a possible D gene (5 bases). There are 14 residues in the CDR3. With 2 bases removed from V and 5 bases from J, the gap between germline ends came to 12 bases. Germline V CDR1 and CDR2: MDHEN, SYDVKM. Here the CDR3 reads CASSLEAWGTEAFF. The CDR3 DNA sequence: TGTGCCAGCAGTTTAGAGGCGTGGGGGACTGAAGCTTTCTTT. Together with reference TRBV28 and TRBJ1-1, the CDR3 gives the full variable domain: DVKVTQSSRYLVKRTGEKVFLECVQDMDHENMFWYRQDPGLGLRLIYFSYDVKMKEKGDIPEGYSVSREKKERFSLILESASTNQTSMYLCASSLEAWGTEAFFGQGTRLTVV.

This chain links TRBV30 with TRBJ1-5; D gene ambiguous. V lost 2 bases to trimming and J lost 3 bases, with 8 bases between them. From germline, CDR1 is GTSNPN and CDR2 SVGIG (reference sequence). The CDR3 has 13 amino acids. The CDR3 DNA reads TGTGCCTGGAGTCTGGGGTCCAATCAGCCCCAGCATTTT. It specifies CAWSLGSNQPQHF.

This clone was found once. V and J are TRBV6-5 and TRBJ2-1, with TRBD2 identical over 8 bases. After removal of 8 bases from V and 2 bases from J, the junction contained 5 bases not matched to a gene. This CDR3 comprises 14 residues. CDR1 MNHEY and CDR2 SVGAGI come from the germline V gene. For the CDR3, the DNA is TGTGCCAGCGAGTCTAGCGGGCCCTACAATGAGCAGTTCTTC. Its protein product is CASESSGPYNEQFF.

The V gene is TRBV4-3, the J gene TRBJ2-2; no firm D call. The CDR3 loop spans 15 amino acids. V was cut by 6 bases and J by 0 bases, with 11 bases left in between. CDR1 and CDR2 from the germline V gene are LGHNA and YSLEER. The CDR3 region is CASRPGHANTGELFF. For the CDR3, the DNA is TGCGCCAGCAGACCTGGGCACGCGAACACCGGGGAGCTGTTTTTT.

This clone was seen a single time. The rearrangement links TRBV5-5 to TRBJ1-5, with a tentative D call TRBD1 (6 bases). Per the germline V gene, CDR1 is SGHKS and CDR2 is YYEKEE (reference sequence). The CDR3 spans 16 residues. V was clipped by 0 bases and J by 2 bases, with 12 bases between them. The DNA for the CDR3 is TGTGCCAGCAGCTTGGAGGGGGGGCTGCGCAATCAGCCCCAGCATTTT. Translated, it gives CASSLEGGLRNQPQHF.

This clone appeared a few times. The sample carries other DNA sequences with the same CDR3. V is TRBV11-2 and J is TRBJ2-7; D is undetermined. CDR1 and CDR2 from the germline V gene are SGHAT and FQNNGV. The CDR3 sequence is 13 residues long. V lost 2 bases to trimming and J lost 6 bases, with 11 bases between them. The CDR3: CASSLTSTSEQYF. The CDR3 bases are TGTGCCAGCAGCTTAACCTCTACGTCCGAGCAGTACTTC.

The chain uses TRBV7-2 and TRBJ1-2; D is unclear. V lost 1 base and J 0 bases, leaving 9 bases between the germline ends. This CDR3 has 15 residues. Germline loops: CDR1 SGHTA, CDR2 FQGNSA. CDR3 in DNA: TGTGCCAGCAGCTTAGATCAGCCTCCTAACTATGGCTACACCTTC. This gives the protein CASSLDQPPNYGYTF.

The chain is built from TRBV7-9 and TRBJ1-1; D not certain. Trimming took off 0 bases at V and 1 base at J, with 6 bases between the two ends. CDR1 is SEHNR, CDR2 FQNEAQ, per germline (reference sequence). The CDR3 is 14 amino acids. CDR3 sequence: CASSLAGANTEAFF. In DNA form, the CDR3 reads TGTGCCAGCAGCTTAGCGGGTGCGAACACTGAAGCTTTCTTT.

V usage is TRBV28 and J usage is TRBJ2-7, with D perhaps TRBD2 (6 bases). Germline lookup yields CDR1 MDHEN and CDR2 SYDVKM. The CDR3 has 12 amino acids. V dropped 1 base and J dropped 9 bases, with 10 bases sitting between them. The chain's CDR3 is CASSLYGAGQYF. The CDR3 DNA is TGTGCCAGCAGTTTATACGGAGCGGGGCAGTACTTC.

This sequence joins TRBV7-9 and TRBJ1-4; no clear D gene. The CDR3 has 15 residues. The V gene lost 3 bases and the J gene lost 3 bases, with 11 bases spanning the gap. In germline, CDR1 is SEHNR, CDR2 FQNEAQ (reference sequence). CDR3 sequence reads: CASSFGGSPNEKLFF. CDR3 sequence (DNA): TGTGCCAGCAGCTTCGGCGGCAGTCCTAATGAAAAACTGTTTTTT.

The V call is TRBV3-1 (or the pseudogene TRBV3-2), the J call TRBJ1-1, with 9 bases lining up with TRBD1. V shed 4 bases and J 1 base; nucleotides not matched to a gene: 4. The CDR3 has 15 residues. Looked up from germline, CDR1 is LGHDT and CDR2 is YNNKEL (reference sequence). The CDR3 nucleotides read TGTGCCAGCAGCCCGGGACAGGGCTGGAACACTGAAGCTTTCTTT. Residues: CASSPGQGWNTEAFF.

The V gene is TRBV19, the J gene TRBJ1-4, with D unresolved. V was pared by 1 base and J by 6 bases, with 12 bases between. CDR1 and CDR2 from the germline V gene are LNHDA and SQIVND (reference sequence). This CDR3 contains 15 residues. The CDR3: CASSIVRGVYEKLFF. As DNA, the CDR3 is TGTGCCAGTAGTATAGTTCGGGGAGTGTATGAAAAACTGTTTTTT. The entire variable domain, with the rest obtained from reference TRBV19 and TRBJ1-4, is as follows: DGGITQSPKYLFRKEGQNVTLSCEQNLNHDAMYWYRQDPGQGLRLIYYSQIVNDFQKGDIAEGYSVSREKKESFPLTVTSAQKNPTAFYLCASSIVRGVYEKLFFGSGTQLSVL.

The chain's CDR3 is CASRPFGESKNIQYF. In DNA form, the CDR3 reads TGTGCCAGCAGGCCCTTCGGGGAATCCAAAAACATTCAGTACTTC. The chain has TRBV27 and TRBJ2-4, with D possibly TRBD2 on 5 matching bases. Trimming took off 6 bases at V and 2 bases at J, with 14 bases between the two ends. CDR1 is MNHEY and CDR2 is SMNVEV in the germline V gene (reference sequence). The CDR3 has 15 amino acids.

The chain uses TRBV11-2 and TRBJ1-6; D is uncertain. The V gene's germline CDR1 is SGHAT and CDR2 FQNNGV. The CDR3 loop spans 14 amino acids. With 1 base removed from V and 9 bases from J, the gap between germline ends came to 10 bases. CDR3 sequence (DNA): TGTGCCAGCAGCTTAGGGCAGGAGGTTTCACCCCTCCACTTT. The encoded protein is CASSLGQEVSPLHF.

V and J are TRBV6-5 and TRBJ1-1; D call uncertain. Germline CDR1 and CDR2: MNHEY and SVGAGI. V was clipped by 0 bases and J by 3 bases, with 5 bases between them. This CDR3 spans 13 amino acids. This chain's CDR3 is CASSYSADTEAFF. The CDR3 DNA follows: TGTGCCAGCAGTTACTCTGCGGACACTGAAGCTTTCTTT.

This chain uses TRBV7-2 with TRBJ2-7; D call uncertain. The CDR3 sequence is 15 residues long. V dropped 2 bases and J dropped 0 bases, with 11 bases sitting between them. Germline V CDR1 and CDR2: SGHTA, FQGNSA. CDR3 amino acids: CASSLSPASSYEQYF. Written as DNA, the CDR3 is TGTGCCAGCAGCTTAAGTCCGGCAAGCTCCTACGAGCAGTACTTC.